This T cell receptor (beta chain) was identified during a study of blood T cell repertoires in COVID-19. Trimming cost V 6 bases and J 2 bases, with 14 bases left between them. This CDR3 contains 14 residues. Germline-derived CDR1 and CDR2 are KGHSH and LQKENI. Profiling relied on immunoSEQ multiplex PCR, and the TCRdb table lists in-frame clones only, not all of them. This table has hundreds of thousands of clones, roughly 89% appearing once. Input material: peripheral blood. V gene TRBV18 combines with J gene TRBJ2-7, with a possible D match to TRBD1 (6 bases). The origin of this receptor is a man younger than 30 with COVID-19, enrolled during active disease. The chain's CDR3 is CASSGTPGTYEQYF. In nucleotides, the CDR3 is TGTGCCAGCTCCGGGACACCGGGAACCTACGAGCAGTACTTC. The whole variable domain, filled in from reference TRBV18 and TRBJ2-7, reads NAGVMQNPRHLVRRRGQEARLRCSPMKGHSHVYWYRQLPEEGLKFMVYLQKENIIDESGMPKERFSAEFPKEGPSILRIQQVVRGDSAAYFCASSGTPGTYEQYFGPGTRLTVT.